This record looks at one T cell receptor beta chain sequence and its context. What it binds is unknown. This CDR3 region has 16 residues. V lost 4 bases and J lost 0, with 15 bases in between. Germline V gene lookup returns CDR1 SGHNT and CDR2 YYREEE (reference sequence). The record originates from a study of PD-1 blockade in classical Hodgkin lymphoma. Time point defined: newly diagnosed, previously untreated cHL patient sample. Serving as comparison were PBMCs from newly diagnosed, untreated classical Hodgkin lymphoma, which were sequenced alongside the relapsed/refractory trial patients. Produced via immunoSEQ multiplex PCR; TCRdb's table is partial and in-frame only. The sample has over 60,000 clones, over 90% seen once. Regarding the study as a whole: Repertoires differed for reasons still undefined, possibly disease activity or prior therapy. At baseline, newly diagnosed patients reportedly showed less TCR diversity than healthy donors.

The chain combines TRBV5-4 with TRBJ2-3; D possibly matches TRBD1 or TRBD2 (5 bases each). The sequence was obtained from a human donor with classical Hodgkin lymphoma. The sequenced material came from peripheral blood mononuclear cells (PBMCs). The CDR3 loop reads CASSLSWDPSTDTQYF. The CDR3 bases are TGTGCCAGCAGCCTCTCCTGGGACCCAAGCACAGATACGCAGTATTTT.